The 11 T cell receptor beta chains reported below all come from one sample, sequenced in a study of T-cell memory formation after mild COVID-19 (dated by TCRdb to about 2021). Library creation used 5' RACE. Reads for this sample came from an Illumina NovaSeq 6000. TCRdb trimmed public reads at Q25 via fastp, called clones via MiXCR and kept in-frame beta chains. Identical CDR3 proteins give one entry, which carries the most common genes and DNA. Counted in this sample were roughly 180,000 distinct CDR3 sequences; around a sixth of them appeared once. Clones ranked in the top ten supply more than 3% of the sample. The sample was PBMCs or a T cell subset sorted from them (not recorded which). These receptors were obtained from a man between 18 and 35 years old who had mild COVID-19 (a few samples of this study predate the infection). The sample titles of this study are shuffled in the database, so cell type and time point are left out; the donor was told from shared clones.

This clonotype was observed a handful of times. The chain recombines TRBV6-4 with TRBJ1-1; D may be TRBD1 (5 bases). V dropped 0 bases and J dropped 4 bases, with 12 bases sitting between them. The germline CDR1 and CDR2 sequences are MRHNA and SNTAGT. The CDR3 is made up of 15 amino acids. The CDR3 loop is CASSDSSGGSTEAFF. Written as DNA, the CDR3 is TGTGCCAGCAGTGACTCGTCGGGGGGGAGCACTGAAGCTTTCTTT.

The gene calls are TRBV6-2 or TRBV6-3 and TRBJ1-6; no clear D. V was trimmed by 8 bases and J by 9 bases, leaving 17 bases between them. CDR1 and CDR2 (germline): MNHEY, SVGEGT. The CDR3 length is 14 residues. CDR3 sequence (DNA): TGTGCCAGCGCGACCCAAGTCCGCCTTTCACCCCTCCACTTT. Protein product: CASATQVRLSPLHF.

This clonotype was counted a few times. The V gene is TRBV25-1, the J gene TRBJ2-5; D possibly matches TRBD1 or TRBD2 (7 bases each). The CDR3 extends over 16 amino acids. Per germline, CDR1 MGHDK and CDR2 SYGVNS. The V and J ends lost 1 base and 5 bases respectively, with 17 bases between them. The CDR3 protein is CASSELGTGEGETQYF. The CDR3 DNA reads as TGTGCCAGCAGTGAATTAGGAACAGGGGAGGGGGAGACCCAGTACTTC. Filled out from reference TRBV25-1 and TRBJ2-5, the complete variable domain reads EADIYQTPRYLVIGTGKKITLECSQTMGHDKMYWYQQDPGMELHLIHYSYGVNSTEKGDLSSESTVSRIRTEHFPLTLESARPSHTSQYLCASSELGTGEGETQYFGPGTRLLVL.

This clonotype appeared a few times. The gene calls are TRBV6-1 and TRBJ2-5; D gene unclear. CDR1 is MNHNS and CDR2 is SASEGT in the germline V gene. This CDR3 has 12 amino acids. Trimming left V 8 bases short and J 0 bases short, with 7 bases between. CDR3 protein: CASGRDQETQYF. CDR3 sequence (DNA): TGTGCCAGCGGCAGAGACCAAGAGACCCAGTACTTC.

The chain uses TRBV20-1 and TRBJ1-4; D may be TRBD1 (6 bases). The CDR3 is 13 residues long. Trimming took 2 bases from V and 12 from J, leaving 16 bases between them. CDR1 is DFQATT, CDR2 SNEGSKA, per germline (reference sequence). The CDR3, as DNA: TGCAGTGCTAGATCCCCAACAGGGCTTGAACTGTTTTTT. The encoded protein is CSARSPTGLELFF.

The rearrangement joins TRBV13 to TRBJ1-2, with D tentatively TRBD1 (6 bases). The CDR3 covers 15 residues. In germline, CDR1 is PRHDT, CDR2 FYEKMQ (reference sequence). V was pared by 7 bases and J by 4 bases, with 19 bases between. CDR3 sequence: CASKLWGGPSYGYTF. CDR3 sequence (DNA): TGTGCCAGCAAACTCTGGGGGGGCCCCTCCTATGGCTACACCTTC.

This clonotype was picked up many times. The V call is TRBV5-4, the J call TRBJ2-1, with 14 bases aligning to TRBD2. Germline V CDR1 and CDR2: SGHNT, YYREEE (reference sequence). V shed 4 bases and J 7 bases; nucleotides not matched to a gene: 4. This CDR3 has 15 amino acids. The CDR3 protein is CASSETSGGENEQFF. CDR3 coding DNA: TGTGCCAGCAGCGAGACTAGCGGGGGGGAAAATGAGCAGTTCTTC. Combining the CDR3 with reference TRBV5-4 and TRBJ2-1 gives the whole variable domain ETGVTQSPTHLIKTRGQQVTLRCSSQSGHNTVSWYQQALGQGPQFIFQYYREEENGRGNFPPRFSGLQFPNYSSELNVNALELDDSALYLCASSETSGGENEQFFGPGTRLTVL.

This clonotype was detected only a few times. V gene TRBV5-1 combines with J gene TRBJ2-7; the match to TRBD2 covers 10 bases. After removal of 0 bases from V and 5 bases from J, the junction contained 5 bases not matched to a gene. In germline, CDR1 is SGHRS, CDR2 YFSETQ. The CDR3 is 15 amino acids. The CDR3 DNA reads TGCGCCAGCAGCTTGGTACCTAGCGGGGGACACGAGCAGTACTTC. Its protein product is CASSLVPSGGHEQYF.

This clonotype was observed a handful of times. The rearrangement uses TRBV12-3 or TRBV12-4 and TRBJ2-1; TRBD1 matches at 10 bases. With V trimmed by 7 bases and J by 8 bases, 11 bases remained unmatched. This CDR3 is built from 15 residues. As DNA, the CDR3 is TGTGCCAGCACTCCTGGGACAGGGGCCTGGGATGAGCAGTTCTTC. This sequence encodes CASTPGTGAWDEQFF.

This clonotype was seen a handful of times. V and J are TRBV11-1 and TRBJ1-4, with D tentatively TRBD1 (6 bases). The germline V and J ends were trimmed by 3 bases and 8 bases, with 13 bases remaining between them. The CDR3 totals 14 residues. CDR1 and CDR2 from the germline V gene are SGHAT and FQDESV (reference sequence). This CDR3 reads CASSFRGGREKLFF. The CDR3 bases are TGTGCCAGCAGCTTCAGAGGGGGGAGAGAAAAACTGTTTTTT. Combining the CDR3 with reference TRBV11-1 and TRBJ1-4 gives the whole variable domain EAEVAQSPRYKITEKSQAVAFWCDPISGHATLYWYRQILGQGPELLVQFQDESVVDDSQLPKDRFSAERLKGVDSTLKIQPAELGDSAMYLCASSFRGGREKLFFGSGTQLSVL.

Here the CDR3 reads CSVRGGMNTEAFF. CDR3 nucleotides: TGCAGCGTCCGGGGTGGTATGAACACTGAAGCTTTCTTT. The gene calls are TRBV29-1 and TRBJ1-1, with no clear D. There are 13 residues in the CDR3. The germline CDR1 and CDR2 sequences are SQVTM and ANQGSEA. The V and J ends lost 6 bases and 0 bases respectively, with 11 bases between them.